The clone carrying this T cell receptor (beta chain) has at least ten counts. As yet, its antigen is unknown. One entry per CDR3 protein, called by TCRdb with MiXCR from the RT-PCR reads. The data hold over 450,000 distinct CDR3 sequences, with 10% to 15% observed a single time. These data belong to a study of response to subunit inactivated influenza vaccine. Broader study findings: New T cells are recruited in small numbers by each seasonal influenza vaccination, according to the authors' suggestion.

The trim removed 5 bases at V and 7 bases at J, leaving 8 bases unmatched. CDR1 MDHEN and CDR2 SYDVKM come from the germline V gene. This CDR3 comprises 16 residues. The rearrangement links TRBV28 to TRBJ2-1; TRBD2 matches at 13 bases. Material: PBMCs from blood, obtained roughly 6 weeks after vaccination. This TCR came from a man aged 50 to 60 who received an inactivated influenza vaccine. CDR3 region: CASSPLSGLAGNEQFF. For the CDR3, the DNA is TGTGCCAGCAGTCCGCTGTCGGGACTAGCGGGAAATGAGCAGTTCTTC.